This TCR beta chain originates from a study of CXCR3-negative and CXCR3-positive naive CD8 T cells. Overall study findings and caveats: CXCR3-positive naive cells carried more hydrophobic TRB CDR3s than CXCR3-negative ones.

A note on this clonotype: Its target is unknown.

TRB cDNA was prepared as libraries by UMI-labeled 5' RACE. Following a re-call of the 5' RACE reads, TCRdb has one entry per CDR3 protein and lacks DNA. Its table records about 120,000 distinct CDR3 sequences. The CDR3 loop spans 17 amino acids. Germline loops: CDR1 KGHDR, CDR2 SFDVKD. The source of this sequence is a human donor in good health. Some clones in this sample may be carry-over from other donors' samples. This rearrangement joins TRBV24-1 to TRBJ2-5; the D call of TRBD1 rests on TCRdb alone, since no DNA is present to check it. Input material: naive CXCR3+ CD8+ T cells from blood. The subset was: CD45RO-CCR7+CD27+CD95- naive CD8+ T cells expressing CXCR3 (TNR3+). The CDR3 here is CATSDLRAGESQETQYF.